The rows below give T cell receptor beta chains drawn from one sample of a study of cytomegalovirus exposure and HLA in healthy donors. Here immunoSEQ multiplex PCR was the method, and the copy in TCRdb shows in-frame clones only, minus some. The sample comprises around 250,000 clones, less than 95% of which are singletons, and around 3.1% rests with the top ten. The sample consisted of PBMCs. The source of these receptors is a woman in her twenties or thirties in good health and CMV-seronegative. CDR3s include the opening cysteine and the closing phenylalanine or tryptophan. D genes are given only for firm matches. Where a row states a size, it is once, few, many or the class of an expanded clone; other rows omit it.

V gene,J gene,clone size,D gene,CDR3 protein,CDR3 DNA
TRBV2,TRBJ2-7,NA,NA,CASSGGGGSDLYEQYF,TGTGCCAGCAGTGGAGGGGGGGGGTCGGATCTGTACGAGCAGTACTTC
TRBV6-6,TRBJ1-2,NA,TRBD1,CASSYQTGANYGYTF,TGTGCCAGCAGTTACCAGACAGGGGCTAACTATGGCTACACCTTC
TRBV27,TRBJ2-3,NA,TRBD2,CASRPTSGRTDTQYF,TGTGCCAGCAGGCCTACTAGCGGGAGAACAGATACGCAGTATTTT
TRBV1,TRBJ2-5,few,NA,CTSSPLGGETQYF,TGCACCAGCAGCCCCCTGGGGGGAGAGACCCAGTACTTC
TRBV11-2,TRBJ2-5,few,TRBD2,CASSLGSGSQETQYF,TGTGCCAGCAGCTTAGGTAGCGGGAGTCAAGAGACCCAGTACTTC
TRBV7-2,TRBJ1-1,NA,NA,CASSSQGRTAFF,TGTGCCAGCAGCTCACAGGGAAGGACGGCTTTCTTT
TRBV11-1,TRBJ1-1,once,NA,CASSPPGPRMNTEAFF,TGTGCCAGCAGCCCACCGGGACCCCGGATGAACACTGAAGCTTTCTTT
TRBV5-6,TRBJ2-7,NA,NA,CASTLGVASREQYF,TGTGCCAGCACCTTAGGGGTGGCTAGCCGGGAGCAGTACTTC
TRBV28,TRBJ2-4,NA,TRBD1,CARIKTGIDIQYF,TGTGCCCGGATAAAGACAGGGATAGACATTCAGTACTTC
TRBV27,TRBJ2-2,NA,TRBD2,CASSPWGGWTGELFF,TGTGCCAGCAGTCCCTGGGGGGGATGGACCGGGGAGCTGTTTTTT
TRBV18,TRBJ1-5,NA,NA,CASSPPGIQPQHF,TGTGCCAGCTCACCACCGGGTATTCAGCCCCAGCATTTT
TRBV28,TRBJ2-7,NA,NA,CASKQPFSYEQYF,TGTGCCAGCAAGCAACCTTTCTCCTACGAGCAGTACTTC
TRBV28,TRBJ2-5,NA,TRBD2,CASSPRGGPQETQYF,TGTGCCAGCAGTCCCCGGGGGGGCCCACAAGAGACCCAGTACTTC
TRBV4-3,TRBJ2-3,NA,NA,CASSQGQSSTDTQYF,TGCGCCAGCAGCCAAGGACAGTCTAGCACAGATACGCAGTATTTT
TRBV4-3,TRBJ1-1,once,NA,CASSQDRGNTEAFF,TGCGCCAGCAGCCAAGACAGGGGGAACACTGAAGCTTTCTTT